This T cell receptor (beta chain) was sequenced during a study of blood T cell repertoires in COVID-19. Study information: From T cells, B-cell-depleted T cells, or PBMCs came the material, which was cDNA or gDNA.

Original analysis: Estimation of nucleated cell counts relied on the amplification of reference gene primers. Libraries were prepared by immunoSEQ multiplex PCR; TCRdb keeps only in-frame clonotypes and omits some of them. From that table come the V and J calls and clone size; the DNA was used to work out D and trimming. Counted here are approximately 210,000 clones, 76% occurring once; the ten biggest clones make up about 15%. V shed 4 bases, J shed 7 bases, and the junction held 3 bases outside the gene matches. Germline CDR1 is SGDLS and CDR2 is YYNGEE. The CDR3 contains 13 residues. Membership in each cohort depended on participant-reported clinical history.

This chain joins TRBV9 and TRBJ2-5, with 11 bases that match TRBD1. The sample was PBMCs or T cells enriched from blood (not recorded which). The receptor was derived from a woman between 45 and 60 years old with acute COVID-19. The CDR3 DNA is TGTGCCAGCAGCCCCGGGACAGGGGGGACCCAGTACTTC. Translation gives CASSPGTGGTQYF.